This T cell receptor beta chain was retrieved from a study of regulatory T cells in long-lasting Graves disease. Study at large: Graves' cases, newly diagnosed, had used antithyroid drugs under 3 months. Study outcomes and limitations: Public clonotype sharing was higher in persistent than newly diagnosed patients. Preferential use of TRBV28, TRBJ1-2 and TRBJ2-5 was seen in persistent disease. The TCR repertoire of persistent Graves' patients was less diverse than that of newly diagnosed ones.

The time point was: newly diagnosed GD, antithyroid drugs for less than 3 months. The authors made the TCR library using RNA they extracted from PBMCs. The CDR3 covers 13 residues. The germline V gene has CDR1 LNHDA and CDR2 SQIVND (reference sequence). The V end was cut by 5 bases, the J end by 3 bases, with 10 bases between. Concerning this clonotype: Its specificity is not known.

Libraries of TCR beta came from iRepertoire HTBI primers plus Arm-PCR of CDR3 regions. TCRdb ran MiXCR on the multiplex PCR reads and lists one entry per CDR3 protein. The repertoire holds a few hundred thousand distinct CDR3 sequences, 15% to 20% seen once, with approximately 20% in the top ten. The sequence was collected from a female donor with Graves disease. V gene TRBV19 combines with J gene TRBJ1-1; a weak D match, TRBD1 (5 bases). The starting material was peripheral blood mononuclear cells (PBMCs), obtained at new diagnosis, from a patient treated with antithyroid drugs. The CDR3 DNA reads TGTGCCAGTAGTGGCATGGGGGACACTGAAGCTTTCTTT. Translated: CASSGMGDTEAFF.